The sample holds a few counts of the clone carrying this T cell receptor beta chain. Its target is not known. The sample is drawn from a study of blood T cells in healthy people across ages. V lost 5 bases to trimming and J lost 4 bases, with 15 bases between them. Germline lookup yields CDR1 SGHTA and CDR2 FQGNSA. The CDR3 is 14 amino acids. Study results and limitations: As age increased, TCR beta diversity per million T cells fell in a roughly linear fashion.

Combining a sample-barcoded 5' primer with a J-beta primer mix, a second PCR ran for roughly 7 to 11 cycles. TCRdb reprocessed the 5' RACE reads via MiXCR and lists one record per CDR3 protein. This table holds hundreds of thousands of distinct CDR3 sequences, 58% found once. The V and J genes are TRBV7-2 and TRBJ2-7; perhaps TRBD2 as D (5 bases). The sequencing sample was made of blood. This sequence was found in a man aged 55-75 years in good health. The CDR3 sequence: CASSKLPGFYEQYF. In nucleotides, the CDR3 is TGTGCCAGCAGCAAGCTCCCGGGGTTTTACGAGCAGTACTTC.